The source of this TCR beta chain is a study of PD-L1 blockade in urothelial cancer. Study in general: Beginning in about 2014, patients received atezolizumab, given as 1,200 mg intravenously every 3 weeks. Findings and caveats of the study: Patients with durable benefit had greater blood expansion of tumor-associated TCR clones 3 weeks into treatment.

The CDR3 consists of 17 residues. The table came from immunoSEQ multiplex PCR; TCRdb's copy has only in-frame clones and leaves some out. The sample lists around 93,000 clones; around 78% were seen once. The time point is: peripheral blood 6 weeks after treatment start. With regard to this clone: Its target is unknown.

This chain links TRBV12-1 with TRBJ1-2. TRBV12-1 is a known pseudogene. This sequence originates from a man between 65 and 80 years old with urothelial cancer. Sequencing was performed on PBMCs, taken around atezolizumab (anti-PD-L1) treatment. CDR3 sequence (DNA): TGTGCCAGCAGCTGGCTTGCTGACGGGGGGTCTCTGTATGGCTACACCTTC. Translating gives CASSWLADGGSLYGYTF.